This entry lists 20 T cell receptor beta chains sequenced from one sample in a study of cytomegalovirus exposure and HLA in healthy donors. Vbeta (60) and Jbeta (13) primers were used in the PCR. Using immunoSEQ multiplex PCR, the repertoire was profiled, and TCRdb retains in-frame clones only, with some absent. Of about 130,000 clones listed, 81% are singletons. The sequencing sample was made of PBMCs. These receptors originate from a man aged 18 to 30 in good health and CMV-seronegative.

The J gene is TRBJ1-1, the V gene TRBV10-3; 9 bases line up with TRBD1. The CDR3 covers 14 residues. Germline trimming cut 7 bases from V and 2 bases from J; bases unmatched to any gene: 5. Looked up from germline, CDR1 is ENHRY and CDR2 is SYGVKD. Written as DNA, the CDR3 is TGTGCCATCACCTCGGACAGGGGAAACACTGAAGCTTTCTTT. Residues: CAITSDRGNTEAFF.

The V call is TRBV19, the J call TRBJ1-6; no clear D. V was pared by 0 bases and J by 7 bases, with 7 bases between. CDR1 is LNHDA and CDR2 is SQIVND in the germline V gene (reference sequence). The CDR3 covers 14 residues. In DNA form, the CDR3 reads TGTGCCAGTAGTATAGAAGGAGGGAATTCACCCCTCCACTTT. Protein product: CASSIEGGNSPLHF.

The CDR3 DNA is TGTGCCAGCAGCTCCCTGCCGATAGACAGGAGCACAGATACGCAGTATTTT. This sequence encodes CASSSLPIDRSTDTQYF. The chain combines TRBV9 with TRBJ2-3, with D perhaps matching TRBD1 (6 bases). The CDR3 runs to 17 residues. Per the germline V gene, CDR1 is SGDLS and CDR2 is YYNGEE. The V end was cut by 4 bases, the J end by 0 bases, with 18 bases between.

Points on this clone: At the DNA level, this CDR3 is encoded by other sequences in the same sample as well. V gene TRBV19 combines with J gene TRBJ1-1; TRBD1 agrees at 10 bases. The CDR3 sequence is 13 residues long. V shed 6 bases, J shed 4 bases, and the junction held 2 bases outside the gene matches. The germline CDR1 and CDR2 sequences are LNHDA and SQIVND (reference sequence). CDR3 loop: CASSRTGGTEAFF. CDR3 DNA: TGTGCCAGTAGCCGGACAGGGGGCACTGAAGCTTTCTTT.

This sequence joins TRBV4-3 and TRBJ2-7; 9 nucleotides line up with TRBD1. The trim removed 4 bases at V and 5 bases at J, leaving 15 bases unmatched. CDR3 length equals 17 residues. Germline V gene sequence: CDR1 LGHNA, CDR2 YSLEER. As DNA, the CDR3 is TGCGCCAGCAGCCGGCAGACCCAGTATACAGGGGGCAACGAGCAGTACTTC. Translating gives CASSRQTQYTGGNEQYF.

The rearrangement uses TRBV6-7 and TRBJ2-1; 8 bases line up with TRBD2. TRBV6-7 is identified as an open reading frame with a role that is uncertain. The CDR3 has 14 residues. V lost 6 bases and J lost 6; bases outside the gene matches: 7. DNA for the CDR3: TGTGCCAGCAGCGACGCCGGGACTAGCAATGAGCAGTTCTTC. Translation: CASSDAGTSNEQFF.

This sequence joins TRBV27 and TRBJ2-7; D gene ambiguous. This CDR3 is 14 amino acids long. Germline V gene sequence: CDR1 MNHEY, CDR2 SMNVEV (reference sequence). Trimming took off 2 bases at V and 0 bases at J, with 8 bases between the two ends. CDR3 DNA sequence: TGTGCCAGCAGTTTACAAGCGTACTCCTACGAGCAGTACTTC. It translates to CASSLQAYSYEQYF.

This chain connects TRBV5-1 to TRBJ2-7, with D tentatively TRBD1 (5 bases). Germline CDR1 and CDR2: SGHRS and YFSETQ. V lost 0 bases and J lost 2, with 9 bases in between. This CDR3 region has 14 residues. The CDR3 DNA follows: TGCGCCAGCAGCTTGGCGCAGGGAACCTACGAGCAGTACTTC. Translation gives CASSLAQGTYEQYF. Filled out from reference TRBV5-1 and TRBJ2-7, the complete variable domain reads KAGVTQTPRYLIKTRGQQVTLSCSPISGHRSVSWYQQTPGQGLQFLFEYFSETQRNKGNFPGRFSGRQFSNSRSEMNVSTLELGDSALYLCASSLAQGTYEQYFGPGTRLTVT.

The V call is TRBV9, the J call TRBJ1-1, with D possibly matching TRBD1 (5 bases). This CDR3 comprises 15 residues. The V gene's germline CDR1 is SGDLS and CDR2 YYNGEE. V was trimmed by 0 bases and J by 1 base, leaving 10 bases between them. The CDR3 spells CASSVDYRRNTEAFF. Here the CDR3 DNA reads TGTGCCAGCAGCGTAGATTACAGGAGGAACACTGAAGCTTTCTTT.

V gene TRBV5-6 combines with J gene TRBJ2-5; possible D gene TRBD1, 5 bases. V lost 3 bases to trimming and J lost 5 bases, with 14 bases between them. The CDR3 spans 14 residues. Germline CDR1 is SGHDT and CDR2 is YYEEEE. CDR3 DNA sequence: TGTGCCAGCAGCTACCCTGGGGCGCGGGAGACCCAGTACTTC. This sequence encodes CASSYPGARETQYF. Full variable domain (missing parts from reference TRBV5-6 and TRBJ2-5): DAGVTQSPTHLIKTRGQQVTLRCSPKSGHDTVSWYQQALGQGPQFIFQYYEEEERQRGNFPDRFSGHQFPNYSSELNVNALLLGDSALYLCASSYPGARETQYFGPGTRLLVL.

The chain has TRBV11-2 and TRBJ2-7, with a weak D call TRBD1 (6 bases). Germline-derived CDR1 and CDR2 are SGHAT and FQNNGV. The ends were cut back, 2 bases at V and 5 bases at J, with 13 bases in the middle. This CDR3 region has 14 residues. The CDR3 coding sequence is TGTGCCAGCAGCTTAAACAGGGTCATCGACGAGCAGTACTTC. It specifies CASSLNRVIDEQYF.

Concerning this clone: Different DNA sequences within this sample yield the same CDR3. This chain links TRBV4-1 with TRBJ2-7, with D maybe TRBD2 (6 bases). The CDR3 loop spans 16 amino acids. V was clipped by 0 bases and J by 5 bases, with 17 bases between them. Germline V gives CDR1 MGHRA, CDR2 YSYEKL. The chain's CDR3 is CASSQDLSAGHNEQYF. The CDR3 nucleotides read TGCGCCAGCAGCCAAGATCTCTCTGCGGGGCACAACGAGCAGTACTTC.

This chain's CDR3 is CASSRGTVYGYTF. The CDR3 nucleotides are TGTGCCAGCAGTCGCGGGACAGTGTATGGCTACACCTTC. This sequence joins TRBV27 and TRBJ1-2, with 7 bases aligning to TRBD1. With 5 bases clipped from V and 5 bases from J, the junction kept 5 bases outside the gene matches. The germline CDR1 and CDR2 sequences are MNHEY and SMNVEV (reference sequence). CDR3 length: 13 amino acids.

This clone was observed once. This chain uses TRBV30 with TRBJ1-5; D possibly corresponds to TRBD1 (6 bases). The CDR3 contains 17 residues. The V gene's germline CDR1 is GTSNPN and CDR2 SVGIG (reference sequence). Deletions cut 2 bases from V and 0 bases from J, with 17 bases between. As DNA, the CDR3 is TGTGCCTGGAGTAACGACCGAGGGGGTTATAGCAATCAGCCCCAGCATTTT. Protein sequence: CAWSNDRGGYSNQPQHF.

The chain combines TRBV5-6 with TRBJ2-3, with 9 bases fitting TRBD2. Germline V lookup: CDR1 SGHDT, CDR2 YYEEEE. This CDR3 spans 14 amino acids. The trim removed 6 bases at V and 1 base at J, leaving 3 bases unmatched. CDR3 DNA: TGTGCCAGCACAGAGCGGGGGGGCACAGATACGCAGTATTTT. Protein product: CASTERGGTDTQYF.

CDR3 nucleotide sequence: TGTGCCAGCAGCTGGACCCGAGGGGGCAGGGTTTGGAGCACCGGGGAGCTGTTTTTT. The encoded protein is CASSWTRGGRVWSTGELFF. This sequence joins TRBV5-8 and TRBJ2-2, with 7 bases matching TRBD1. The CDR3 totals 19 residues. Germline values: CDR1 SGHTS, CDR2 YDEGEE. Trimming took 3 bases from V and 4 from J; bases not matched to a gene: 18.

Only a few counts were recorded for this clone. The V gene is TRBV5-4, the J gene TRBJ1-1; D remains unclear. Germline-derived CDR1 and CDR2 are SGHNT and YYREEE (reference sequence). The CDR3 runs 13 residues. Trimming stripped 2 bases from V and 1 base from J, with 6 bases between. CDR3 protein: CASSFGGNTEAFF. For the CDR3, the DNA is TGTGCCAGCAGCTTCGGCGGGAACACTGAAGCTTTCTTT.

The chain has TRBV18 and TRBJ1-5; TRBD1 might be the D (5 bases). V shed 3 bases and J shed 1 base, with 13 bases lying between them. The CDR3 spans 16 residues. In germline, CDR1 is KGHSH, CDR2 LQKENI. CDR3 coding DNA: TGTGCCAGCTCACCGACGCGGGGGATAAGCAATCAGCCCCAGCATTTT. Translated: CASSPTRGISNQPQHF. The entire variable domain, with the rest obtained from reference TRBV18 and TRBJ1-5, is as follows: NAGVMQNPRHLVRRRGQEARLRCSPMKGHSHVYWYRQLPEEGLKFMVYLQKENIIDESGMPKERFSAEFPKEGPSILRIQQVVRGDSAAYFCASSPTRGISNQPQHFGDGTRLSIL.

In this sample, this clone turned up a few times. This rearrangement joins TRBV5-1 to TRBJ1-6; a possible D gene is TRBD1 (5 bases). The CDR3 has 15 amino acids. Deletions cut 0 bases from V and 12 bases from J, with 16 bases between. CDR1 and CDR2 (germline): SGHRS, YFSETQ. CDR3 sequence reads: CASSLGGPQKGPLHF. CDR3 nucleotide sequence: TGCGCCAGCAGCTTGGGGGGCCCACAGAAAGGACCCCTCCACTTT.

This clone was counted only a few times. V and J are TRBV10-1 and TRBJ1-2; D call uncertain. This CDR3 has 11 amino acids. V dropped 4 bases and J dropped 4 bases, with 4 bases sitting between them. Germline-derived CDR1 and CDR2 are WNHNN and SYGVQD (reference sequence). The CDR3 protein is CASSGGYGYTF. The CDR3 DNA reads TGCGCCAGCAGTGGAGGCTATGGCTACACCTTC.